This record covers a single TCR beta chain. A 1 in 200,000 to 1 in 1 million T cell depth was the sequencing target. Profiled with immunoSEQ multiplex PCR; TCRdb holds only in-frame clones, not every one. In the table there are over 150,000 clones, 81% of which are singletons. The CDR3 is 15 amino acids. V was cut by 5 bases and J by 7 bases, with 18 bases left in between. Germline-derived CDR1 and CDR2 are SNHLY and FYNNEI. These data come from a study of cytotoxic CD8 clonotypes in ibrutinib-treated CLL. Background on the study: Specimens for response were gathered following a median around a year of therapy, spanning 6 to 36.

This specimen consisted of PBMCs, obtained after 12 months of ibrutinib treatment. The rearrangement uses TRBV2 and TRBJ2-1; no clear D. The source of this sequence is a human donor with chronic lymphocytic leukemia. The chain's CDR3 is CASSPGSPTLNEQFF. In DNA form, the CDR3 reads TGTGCCAGCAGTCCCGGGTCCCCGACTTTAAATGAGCAGTTCTTC.